This TCR beta chain was obtained from a study of blood T cells in healthy people across ages. Study observations and caveats: Long-lived and aged donors differed, with more naive CD4+ cells and higher diversity in the long-lived.

In regard to this clonotype: The antigen is not known.

PCR was performed a second time for about 7 to 12 cycles using a sample-barcoded 5' primer and a J-beta primer mix. TCRdb redid the calling of the 5' RACE reads with MiXCR, one entry per CDR3 protein. Seen here are more than 450,000 distinct CDR3 sequences, roughly a quarter observed once, and the top ten hold 3% to 4%. This CDR3 is built from 14 residues. V lost 0 bases and J 5 bases, leaving 10 bases between the germline ends. The germline CDR1 and CDR2 sequences are SGHTA and FQGNSA. The data also belong to a second study, concerning T cells of mothers and their children. That paper notes: Related mother and child pairs showed slightly greater overlap (not significant) than unrelated pairs did.

The TCR was taken from a boy aged 2 to 9 in good health. V is TRBV7-2 and J is TRBJ1-1; possible D gene TRBD1, 5 bases. The sequenced sample consisted of blood. The CDR3 DNA follows: TGTGCCAGCAGCTTAGCGCTGGGGGTGACTGAAGCTTTCTTT. Translation: CASSLALGVTEAFF.